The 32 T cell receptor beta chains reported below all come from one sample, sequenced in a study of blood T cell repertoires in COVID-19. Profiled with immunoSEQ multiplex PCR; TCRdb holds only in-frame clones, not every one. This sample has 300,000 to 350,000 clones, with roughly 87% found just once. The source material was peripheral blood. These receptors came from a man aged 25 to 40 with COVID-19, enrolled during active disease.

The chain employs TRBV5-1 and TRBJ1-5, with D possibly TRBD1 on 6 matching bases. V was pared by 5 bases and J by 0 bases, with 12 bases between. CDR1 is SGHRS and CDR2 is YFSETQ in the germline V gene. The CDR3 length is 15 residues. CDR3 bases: TGCGCCAGCAGAGAAGGGACATATAGCAATCAGCCCCAGCATTTT. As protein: CASREGTYSNQPQHF.

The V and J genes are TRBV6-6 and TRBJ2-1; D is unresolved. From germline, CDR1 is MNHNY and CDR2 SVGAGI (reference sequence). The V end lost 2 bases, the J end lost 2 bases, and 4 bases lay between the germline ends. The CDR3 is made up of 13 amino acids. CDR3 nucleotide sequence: TGTGCCAGCAGTTACGGCACCTACAATGAGCAGTTCTTC. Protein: CASSYGTYNEQFF.

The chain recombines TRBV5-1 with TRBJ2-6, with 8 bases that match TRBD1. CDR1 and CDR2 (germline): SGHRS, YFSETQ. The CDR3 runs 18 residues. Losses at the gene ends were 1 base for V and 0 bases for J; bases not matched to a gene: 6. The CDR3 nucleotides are TGCGCCAGCAGCTTGAAGGGACAGGCGAGCTCTGGGGCCAACGTCCTGACTTTC. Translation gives CASSLKGQASSGANVLTF.

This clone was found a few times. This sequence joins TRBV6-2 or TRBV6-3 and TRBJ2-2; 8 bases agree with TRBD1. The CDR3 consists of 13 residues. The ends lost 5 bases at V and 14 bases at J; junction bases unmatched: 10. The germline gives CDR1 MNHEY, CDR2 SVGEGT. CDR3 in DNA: TGTGCCAGCAGTCATTTCAATGGACAGGGCCTGTTTTTT. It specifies CASSHFNGQGLFF.

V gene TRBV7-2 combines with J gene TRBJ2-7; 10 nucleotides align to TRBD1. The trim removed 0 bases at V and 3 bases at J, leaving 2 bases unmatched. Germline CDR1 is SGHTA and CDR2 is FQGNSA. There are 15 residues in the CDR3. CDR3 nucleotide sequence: TGTGCCAGCAGCTTAGCGCGGGACAGGGGCTACGAGCAGTACTTC. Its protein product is CASSLARDRGYEQYF.

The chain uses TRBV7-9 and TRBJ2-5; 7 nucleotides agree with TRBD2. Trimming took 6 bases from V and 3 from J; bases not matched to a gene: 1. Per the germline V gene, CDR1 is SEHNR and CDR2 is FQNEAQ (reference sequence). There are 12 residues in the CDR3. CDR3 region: CASRGLKETQYF. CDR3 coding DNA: TGTGCCAGCAGGGGACTAAAAGAGACCCAGTACTTC.

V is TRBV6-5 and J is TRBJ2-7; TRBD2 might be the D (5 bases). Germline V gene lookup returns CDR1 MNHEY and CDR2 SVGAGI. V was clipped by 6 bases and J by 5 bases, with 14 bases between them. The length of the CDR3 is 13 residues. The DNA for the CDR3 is TGTGCCAGCAGCCAGGTCGGCGGGCACGAGCAGTACTTC. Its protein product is CASSQVGGHEQYF.

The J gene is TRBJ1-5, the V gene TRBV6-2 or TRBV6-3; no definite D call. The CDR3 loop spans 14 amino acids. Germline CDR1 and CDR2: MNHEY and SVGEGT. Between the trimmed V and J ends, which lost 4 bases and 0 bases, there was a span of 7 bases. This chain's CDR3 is CASSFRVSNQPQHF. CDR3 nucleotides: TGTGCCAGCAGTTTCCGGGTTAGCAATCAGCCCCAGCATTTT.

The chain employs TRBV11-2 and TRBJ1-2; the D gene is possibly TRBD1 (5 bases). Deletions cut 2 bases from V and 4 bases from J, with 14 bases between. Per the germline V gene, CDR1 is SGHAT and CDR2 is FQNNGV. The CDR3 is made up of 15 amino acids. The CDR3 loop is CASSLSTGSSYGYTF. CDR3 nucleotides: TGTGCCAGCAGCTTATCCACAGGTTCTAGCTATGGCTACACCTTC.

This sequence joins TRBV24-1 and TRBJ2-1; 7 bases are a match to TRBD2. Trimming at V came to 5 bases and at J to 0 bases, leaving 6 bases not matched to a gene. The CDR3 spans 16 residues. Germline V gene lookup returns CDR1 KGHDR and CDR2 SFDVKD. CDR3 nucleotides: TGTGCCACCAGTGGCTCGAGCGGGGACTCCTACAATGAGCAGTTCTTC. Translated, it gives CATSGSSGDSYNEQFF.

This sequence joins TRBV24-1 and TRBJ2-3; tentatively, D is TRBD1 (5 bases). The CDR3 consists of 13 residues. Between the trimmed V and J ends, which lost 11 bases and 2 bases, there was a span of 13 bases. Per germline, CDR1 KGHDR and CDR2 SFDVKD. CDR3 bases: TGTGCCAAAGGGGTTTTCAACACAGATACGCAGTATTTT. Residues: CAKGVFNTDTQYF.

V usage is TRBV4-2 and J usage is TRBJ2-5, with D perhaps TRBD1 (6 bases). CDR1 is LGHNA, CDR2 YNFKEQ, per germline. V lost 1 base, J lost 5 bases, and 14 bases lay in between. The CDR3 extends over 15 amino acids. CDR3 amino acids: CASSQVDRPRETQYF. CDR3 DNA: TGTGCCAGCAGCCAAGTGGACAGACCTAGGGAGACCCAGTACTTC.

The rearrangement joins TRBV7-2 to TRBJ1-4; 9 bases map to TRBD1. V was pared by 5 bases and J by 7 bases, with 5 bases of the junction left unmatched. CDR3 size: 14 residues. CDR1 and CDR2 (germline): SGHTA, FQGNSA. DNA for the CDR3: TGTGCCAGCAGCCCGGGACAGGGACGTGAAAAACTGTTTTTT. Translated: CASSPGQGREKLFF.

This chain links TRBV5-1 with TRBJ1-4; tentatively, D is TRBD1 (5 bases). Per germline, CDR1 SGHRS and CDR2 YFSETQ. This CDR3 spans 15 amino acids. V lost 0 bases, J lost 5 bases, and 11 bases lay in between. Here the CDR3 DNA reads TGCGCCAGCAGCTTGGTAGGCGGGGGGAATGAAAAACTGTTTTTT. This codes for CASSLVGGGNEKLFF.

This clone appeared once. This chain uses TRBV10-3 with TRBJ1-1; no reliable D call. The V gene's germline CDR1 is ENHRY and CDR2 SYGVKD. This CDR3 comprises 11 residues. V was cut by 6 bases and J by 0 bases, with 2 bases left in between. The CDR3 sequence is CAISMNTEAFF. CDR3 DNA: TGTGCCATCAGCATGAACACTGAAGCTTTCTTT.

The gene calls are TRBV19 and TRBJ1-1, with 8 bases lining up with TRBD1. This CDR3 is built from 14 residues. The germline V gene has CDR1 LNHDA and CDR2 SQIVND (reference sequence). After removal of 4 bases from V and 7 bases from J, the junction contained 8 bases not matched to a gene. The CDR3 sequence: CASSKGQVQSEAFF. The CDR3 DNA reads TGTGCCAGTAGTAAGGGACAGGTTCAAAGTGAAGCTTTCTTT.

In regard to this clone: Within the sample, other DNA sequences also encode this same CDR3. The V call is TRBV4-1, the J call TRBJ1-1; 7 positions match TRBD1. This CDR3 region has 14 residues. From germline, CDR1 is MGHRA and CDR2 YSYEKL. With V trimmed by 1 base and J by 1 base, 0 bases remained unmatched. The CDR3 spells CASSQGQGNTEAFF. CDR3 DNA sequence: TGCGCCAGCAGCCAAGGACAGGGGAACACTGAAGCTTTCTTT.

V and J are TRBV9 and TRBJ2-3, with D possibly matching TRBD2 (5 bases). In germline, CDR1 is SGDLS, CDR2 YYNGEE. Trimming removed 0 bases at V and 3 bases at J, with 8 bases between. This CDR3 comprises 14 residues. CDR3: CASSVGSGTDTQYF. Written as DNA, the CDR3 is TGTGCCAGCAGCGTAGGTTCGGGGACAGATACGCAGTATTTT.

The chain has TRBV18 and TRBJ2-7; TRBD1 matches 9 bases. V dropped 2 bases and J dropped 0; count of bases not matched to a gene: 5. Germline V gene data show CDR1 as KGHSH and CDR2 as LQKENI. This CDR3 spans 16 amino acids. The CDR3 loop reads CASSPTRTGVSYEQYF. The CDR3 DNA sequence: TGTGCCAGCTCACCAACTCGGACAGGGGTCTCCTACGAGCAGTACTTC.

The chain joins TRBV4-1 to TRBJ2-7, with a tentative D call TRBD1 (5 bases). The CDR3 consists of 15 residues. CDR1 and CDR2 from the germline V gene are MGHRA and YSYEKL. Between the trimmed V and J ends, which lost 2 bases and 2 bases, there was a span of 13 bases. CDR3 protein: CASSQLAGNPYEQYF. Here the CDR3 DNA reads TGCGCCAGCAGCCAATTGGCAGGGAACCCCTACGAGCAGTACTTC.

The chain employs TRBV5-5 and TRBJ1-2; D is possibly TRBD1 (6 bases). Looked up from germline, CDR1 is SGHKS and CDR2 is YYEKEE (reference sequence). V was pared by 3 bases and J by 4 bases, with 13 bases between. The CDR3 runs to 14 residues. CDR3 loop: CASSWADSTYGYTF. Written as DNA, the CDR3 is TGTGCCAGCAGCTGGGCGGACAGTACCTATGGCTACACCTTC.

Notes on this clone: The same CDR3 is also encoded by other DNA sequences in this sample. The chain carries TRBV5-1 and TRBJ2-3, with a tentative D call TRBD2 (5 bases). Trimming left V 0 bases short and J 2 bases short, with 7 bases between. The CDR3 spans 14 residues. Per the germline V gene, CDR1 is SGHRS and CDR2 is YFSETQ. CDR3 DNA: TGCGCCAGCAGCTTGGGAGGGTACACAGATACGCAGTATTTT. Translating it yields CASSLGGYTDTQYF. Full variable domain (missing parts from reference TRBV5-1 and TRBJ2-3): KAGVTQTPRYLIKTRGQQVTLSCSPISGHRSVSWYQQTPGQGLQFLFEYFSETQRNKGNFPGRFSGRQFSNSRSEMNVSTLELGDSALYLCASSLGGYTDTQYFGPGTRLTVL.

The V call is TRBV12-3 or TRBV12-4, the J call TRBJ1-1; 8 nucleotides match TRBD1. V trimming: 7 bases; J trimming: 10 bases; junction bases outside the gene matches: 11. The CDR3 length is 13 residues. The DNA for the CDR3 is TGTGCCAGCAAAGACAGGGGACAACCCGGAGCTTTCTTT. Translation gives CASKDRGQPGAFF.

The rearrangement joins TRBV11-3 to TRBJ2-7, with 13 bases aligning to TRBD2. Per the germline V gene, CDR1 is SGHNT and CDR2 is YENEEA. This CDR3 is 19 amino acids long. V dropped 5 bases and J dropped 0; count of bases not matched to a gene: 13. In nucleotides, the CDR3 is TGTGCCAGCAGCCTAGGCTCCGGACTAGCGGGAGTTTTCTCCTACGAGCAGTACTTC. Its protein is CASSLGSGLAGVFSYEQYF.

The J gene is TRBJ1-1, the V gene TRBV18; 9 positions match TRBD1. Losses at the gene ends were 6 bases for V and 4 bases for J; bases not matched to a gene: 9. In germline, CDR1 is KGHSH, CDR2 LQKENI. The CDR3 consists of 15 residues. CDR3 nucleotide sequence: TGTGCCAGCTCGCGACGACAGGGGGGGTCCACTGAAGCTTTCTTT. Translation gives CASSRRQGGSTEAFF.

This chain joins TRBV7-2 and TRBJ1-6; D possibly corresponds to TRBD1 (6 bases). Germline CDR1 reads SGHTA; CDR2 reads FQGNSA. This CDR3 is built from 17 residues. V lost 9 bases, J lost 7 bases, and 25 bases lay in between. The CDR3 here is CASLDVTGISPNSPLHF. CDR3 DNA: TGTGCCAGTCTCGACGTAACAGGGATTTCGCCCAATTCACCCCTCCACTTT.

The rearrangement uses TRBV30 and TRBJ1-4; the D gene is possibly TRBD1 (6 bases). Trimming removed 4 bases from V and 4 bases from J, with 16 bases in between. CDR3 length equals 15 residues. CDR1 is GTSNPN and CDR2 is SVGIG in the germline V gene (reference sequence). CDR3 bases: TGTGCCTGGACCGGCAGGGGTATAGGTAATGAAAAACTGTTTTTT. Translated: CAWTGRGIGNEKLFF.

CDR3 region: CASSLASSSAGTQYF. CDR3 nucleotides: TGTGCCAGCAGCTTAGCCTCCAGCAGCGCCGGGACGCAGTATTTT. V is TRBV11-2 and J is TRBJ2-3, with unresolved D. Trimming cost V 1 base and J 9 bases, with 17 bases left between them. This CDR3 spans 15 amino acids. Germline-derived CDR1 and CDR2 are SGHAT and FQNNGV.

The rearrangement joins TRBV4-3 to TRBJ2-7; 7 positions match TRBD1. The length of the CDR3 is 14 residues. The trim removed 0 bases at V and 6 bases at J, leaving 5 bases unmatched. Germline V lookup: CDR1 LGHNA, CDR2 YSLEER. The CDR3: CASSQDEQGSEQYF. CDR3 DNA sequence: TGCGCCAGCAGCCAAGACGAACAGGGGTCCGAGCAGTACTTC.

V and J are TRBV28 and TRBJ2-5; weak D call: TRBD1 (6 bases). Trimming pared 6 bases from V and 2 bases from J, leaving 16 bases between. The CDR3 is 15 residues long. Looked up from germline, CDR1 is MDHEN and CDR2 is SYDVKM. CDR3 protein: CASRQGGGVQETQYF. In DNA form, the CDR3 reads TGTGCCAGCAGACAGGGTGGAGGAGTACAAGAGACCCAGTACTTC.

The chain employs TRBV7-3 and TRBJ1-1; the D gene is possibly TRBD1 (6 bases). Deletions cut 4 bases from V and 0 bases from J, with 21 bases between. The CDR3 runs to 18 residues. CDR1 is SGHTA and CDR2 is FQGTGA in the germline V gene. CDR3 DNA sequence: TGTGCCAGCAGCTCTGGCGACAGGCCGGTCCCCATGAACACTGAAGCTTTCTTT. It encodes CASSSGDRPVPMNTEAFF. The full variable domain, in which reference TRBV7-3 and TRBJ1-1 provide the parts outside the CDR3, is GAGVSQTPSNKVTEKGKYVELRCDPISGHTALYWYRQSLGQGPEFLIYFQGTGAADDSGLPNDRFFAVRPEGSVSTLKIQRTERGDSAVYLCASSSGDRPVPMNTEAFFGQGTRLTVV.

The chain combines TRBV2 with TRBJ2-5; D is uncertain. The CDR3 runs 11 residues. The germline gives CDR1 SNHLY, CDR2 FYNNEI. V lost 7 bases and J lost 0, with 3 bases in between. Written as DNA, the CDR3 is TGTGCCAGCATAAACCAAGAGACCCAGTACTTC. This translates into CASINQETQYF.